This TCR beta chain was recorded in a study of blood T cell repertoires in COVID-19. Study-wide context: Sites across the United States, Italy and Spain contributed samples from acute and convalescent COVID-19. Sources were T cells, B-cell-depleted T cells, or PBMCs; the material itself was cDNA or gDNA.

Participants spanned ages roughly 18 to 95 years and resided in some 22 US areas. Recovered status in Cohort 3 required two negative PCRs, clearance, or symptom resolution. The CDR3 runs to 13 residues. Between the trimmed V and J ends, which lost 8 bases and 12 bases, there was a span of 22 bases. CDR1 MNHEY and CDR2 SMNVEV come from the germline V gene (reference sequence). Some clones are missing from TCRdb's copy, which holds only in-frame ones; the method was immunoSEQ multiplex PCR. The repertoire has about 300,000 clones, approximately 90% of them found once; the top ten carry 8% to 13%. This clone came up a few times.

The sequence was collected from a woman between 18 and 29 years old who had recovered from COVID-19. Sequenced sample: PBMCs or T cells enriched from blood (not recorded which). The chain has TRBV27 and TRBJ1-1; perhaps TRBD1 as D (5 bases). Here the CDR3 reads CASGDRDGGVPFF. CDR3 DNA sequence: TGTGCCAGCGGTGACCGGGACGGCGGGGTTCCTTTCTTT.